This TCR beta chain was found in a study of identical twins (TCRdb year 2016). At the level of the whole study: The study deep-sequenced TCR alpha and beta repertoires from monozygotic twins, unrelated adults of various ages and cord blood to test whether fetal clonotypes persist. To rule out contamination, replicate twin experiments were performed at different times with different library preparation protocols. Study-wide conclusions, independent of this receptor: Recombination models systematically underestimated out-of-frame TCR alpha sharing in monozygotic twins but agreed with sharing between unrelated individuals. Out-of-frame TCR alpha sequences shared between twins showed an excess of low generation-probability sequences compared with coincidental sharing between unrelated individuals. Invariant T cells such as MAIT and iNKT could partly confound zero-insertion analyses, though diverse VJ usage argued against this for most clonotypes. A weaker excess of twin sharing was found in beta out-of-frame sequences because the signal-to-noise ratio was lowered by fewer shared sequences. Fewer insertions were carried by abundant cord blood beta clonotypes; a weaker similar trend was observed in young adult naive repertoires, while no such trend was observed in memory repertoires. Because the same donors could not be followed over many years, conclusions were based on cross-sectional statistical analysis.

Every donor was a healthy Caucasian. The twin cohort consisted of three pairs of female monozygotic twins, all aged roughly 18 to 29 years. Positive isolation kits from Invitrogen were used to isolate CD4+ and CD8+ T cell populations. The receptor library was made with 5' RACE. The run used an Illumina HiSeq 2000. A universal primer binding site was added through template switching, and the final cDNA carried a unique molecular identifier so that TCR cDNA molecules could be counted accurately. Specific primers in the conserved constant-segment region were used to synthesize first-strand cDNA for TCR alpha and beta chains. To control for contamination, every cDNA library carried two barcodes: a SMART-Mk sample barcode plus Illumina barcodes. TruSeq adapter sequences, together with Illumina sample barcodes, were added in two successive PCR steps. The TCR alpha and beta cDNA libraries were sequenced on the Illumina HiSeq platform using custom primers. The original pipeline was this. MiGEC processed the raw reads to extract unique molecular identifiers, while MiXCR was used to determine the CDR3 positions. Recombination models were inferred per individual with the repgenHMM and IGoR tools using an EM algorithm. The tcR package in R was used for shared clonotype analysis, with sharing normalized by the product of cloneset sizes. Out-of-frame nonproductive sequences were analyzed to study raw recombination free of thymic and clonal selection effects. TCRdb's own reprocessing of the public reads used fastp at Q25 and MiXCR and kept productive beta chains. Every CDR3 protein is listed once, alongside the most common genes and DNA of its rows. In this record, the V and J calls reflect TCRdb's handling and not the investigators' own analysis. The sample table shows roughly 220,000 distinct CDR3 sequences, and 6.5% to 8% are seen once. The ten biggest clones cover 14% to 15% of the sample.

This clonotype was recorded many times. This receptor's antigen is unknown. No much larger clone is present one base from it, and per-base qualities are unavailable. This sample also belongs to another study, concerning T cells expressing NK-cell markers. From that second study: In sorted CD3+CD56+NKG2C+, CD3+CD56+NKG2C- and CD3+CD56-NKG2C+ T-cell subsets from 7 to 9 donors, TCR beta-chain repertoires were profiled. Among the eight sequenced donors, seven were HCMV-seropositive and one was HCMV-seronegative. To restrict sorting to alphabetaTCR-expressing T cells, an anti-gammadeltaTCR antibody was added in several experiments. In several donors, the dominant CD3+CD56+NKG2C+ clonotypes ranked among the top 10 CD8+ clonotypes, making up roughly 1.0-8% of CD8+ T cells. Those dominant clonotypes were again the most abundant among CD3+CD56-NKG2C+ cells in several donors, at about 25-60.1%. Whether the expanded NKG2C-expressing T cell clones were specific for HCMV antigens was left unclear. All eight donors whose samples were sequenced were randomly selected healthy volunteers, three of them men and five women. To determine HCMV serostatus, a commercial ELISA kit was used to detect HCMV-specific IgG in serum. Reads were demultiplexed and grouped by UMI with MIGEC, and clonotypes were assembled and quantified with MiTCR. To exclude erroneous sequences, only TCR cDNA sequences supported by at least two reads were retained. Downstream repertoire analysis used the tcR package, and clonotypes were matched across fractions by CDR3 nucleotide sequence plus V segment. VDJmatch was used to annotate antigen specificity against VDJdb, with one amino acid substitution in CDR3 permitted.

The TCR was taken from a woman between 18 and 29 years old in good health. The sample was CD8+ T cells sorted from blood.

For the CDR3, the sequence is CASRNSTGELFF. The nucleotide sequence reads TGCGCCAGCAGGAACAGCACCGGGGAGCTGTTTTTT. The V and J segments used are TRBV10-2 and TRBJ2-2; the D gene cannot be named for sure. The V end loses 6 bases and the J end loses 4 bases, and a stretch of 6 bases separates them. The CDR3 spans 12 residues, from the cysteine through the phenylalanine. Solely the CDR3 DNA is kept, with 36 bases framed from the first base. Sequences WSHSY (CDR1) and SAAADI (CDR2) are obtained from the germline V gene.